The 8 T cell receptor beta chains given below trace back to one sample, sequenced in a study of cytomegalovirus exposure and HLA in healthy donors. It was with 60 Vbeta and 13 Jbeta primers that the PCR ran. The assay was immunoSEQ multiplex PCR, and TCRdb's table has in-frame clones only and misses some. The sample carries about 150,000 clones, 75% to 85% recorded once. Material for sequencing was PBMCs. The origin of the receptors is a human donor in good health.

The J gene is TRBJ2-1, the V gene TRBV27, with 8 bases lining up with TRBD1. The ends lost 6 bases at V and 0 bases at J; junction bases unmatched: 7. The CDR3 loop spans 16 amino acids. In germline, CDR1 is MNHEY, CDR2 SMNVEV (reference sequence). The CDR3 region is CASRDRVSVSYNEQFF. CDR3 nucleotide sequence: TGTGCCAGCAGGGACAGGGTATCTGTCTCCTACAATGAGCAGTTCTTC.

This clone was counted once. This chain connects TRBV5-4 to TRBJ2-2; tentative D call: TRBD1 (5 bases). V was clipped by 2 bases and J by 4 bases, with 9 bases between them. The CDR3 totals 14 residues. Germline V gene lookup returns CDR1 SGHNT and CDR2 YYREEE (reference sequence). In nucleotides, the CDR3 is TGTGCCAGCAGCTTAGGGGTGTCCACCGGGGAGCTGTTTTTT. This translates into CASSLGVSTGELFF.

The chain recombines TRBV6-5 with TRBJ2-1; D is uncertain. Germline CDR1 is MNHEY and CDR2 is SVGAGI. Trimming left V 0 bases short and J 4 bases short, with 7 bases between. The CDR3 has 14 amino acids. The DNA for the CDR3 is TGTGCCAGCAGTTACTCGAGCACTTACAATGAGCAGTTCTTC. This encodes CASSYSSTYNEQFF.

J is TRBJ1-1 and V is TRBV5-5, with no clear D. Germline V lookup: CDR1 SGHKS, CDR2 YYEKEE (reference sequence). The CDR3 is made up of 14 amino acids. V was cut by 4 bases and J by 7 bases, with 17 bases left in between. Written as DNA, the CDR3 is TGTGCCAGCAGCCCCAGCTGGGCCCTCTTTGAAGCTTTCTTT. This sequence encodes CASSPSWALFEAFF.

The rearrangement uses TRBV19 and TRBJ2-7, with 9 bases fitting TRBD1. V was clipped by 5 bases and J by 5 bases; unmatched bases: 13. There are 16 residues in the CDR3. Germline CDR1 is LNHDA and CDR2 is SQIVND (reference sequence). The CDR3 reads CASSGAPGTGFHEQYF. CDR3 nucleotides: TGTGCCAGTAGTGGAGCCCCTGGGACAGGGTTTCACGAGCAGTACTTC.

The rearrangement uses TRBV27 and TRBJ2-5, with TRBD2 identical over 7 bases. CDR1 is MNHEY and CDR2 is SMNVEV in the germline V gene (reference sequence). The V and J ends lost 3 bases and 3 bases, in that order; junction bases with no gene match: 1. This CDR3 region has 13 residues. The CDR3 spells CASSFRGEETQYF. In DNA form, the CDR3 reads TGTGCCAGCAGTTTCCGGGGGGAAGAGACCCAGTACTTC.

This sequence joins TRBV6-6 and TRBJ1-6; no clear D gene. The CDR3 is 11 amino acids. The ends were cut back, 8 bases at V and 9 bases at J, with 8 bases in the middle. CDR1 and CDR2 (germline): MNHNY, SVGAGI (reference sequence). CDR3 sequence: CASRQASPLHF. The CDR3 bases are TGTGCCAGCCGCCAGGCTTCACCCCTCCACTTT.

The chain uses TRBV28 and TRBJ2-7; TRBD2 matches at 9 bases. The V and J ends lost 4 bases and 3 bases, in that order; junction bases with no gene match: 7. The CDR3 is 15 amino acids. The germline CDR1 and CDR2 sequences are MDHEN and SYDVKM. CDR3 region: CASSSLAGTLYEQYF. CDR3 coding DNA: TGTGCCAGCAGTTCTCTAGCGGGAACTCTCTACGAGCAGTACTTC.